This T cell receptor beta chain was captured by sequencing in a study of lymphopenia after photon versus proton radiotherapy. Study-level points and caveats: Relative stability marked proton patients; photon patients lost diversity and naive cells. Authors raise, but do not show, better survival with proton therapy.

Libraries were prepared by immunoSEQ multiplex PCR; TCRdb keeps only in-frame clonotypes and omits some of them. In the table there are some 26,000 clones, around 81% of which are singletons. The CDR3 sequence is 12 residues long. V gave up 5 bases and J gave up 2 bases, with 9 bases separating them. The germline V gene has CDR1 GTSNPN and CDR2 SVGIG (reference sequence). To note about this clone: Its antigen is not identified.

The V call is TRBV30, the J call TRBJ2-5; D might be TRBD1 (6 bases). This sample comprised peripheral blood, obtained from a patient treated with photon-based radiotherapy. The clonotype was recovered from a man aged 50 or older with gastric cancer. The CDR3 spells CAWGDRQETQYF. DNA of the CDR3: TGTGCCTGGGGTGACAGGCAAGAGACCCAGTACTTC.